These 13 T cell receptor beta chains originate from one sample sequenced in a study of blood T cell repertoires in COVID-19. TCRdb keeps only in-frame clones here, not all; method: immunoSEQ multiplex PCR. The repertoire includes hundreds of thousands of clones, approximately 88% of them detected once, and approximately 2.1% sits in the top ten. The sequenced material came from PBMCs or T cells enriched from blood (not recorded which). The receptors derive from a woman in her forties with acute COVID-19.

The chain uses TRBV7-2 and TRBJ1-2, with D possibly being TRBD1 (6 bases). Germline loops: CDR1 SGHTA, CDR2 FQGNSA. The V end was cut by 5 bases, the J end by 0 bases, with 13 bases between. The CDR3 length is 15 residues. The CDR3 DNA reads TGTGCCAGCAGCCTGGGACACCTCCCTAACTATGGCTACACCTTC. It codes for CASSLGHLPNYGYTF.

The rearrangement joins TRBV20-1 to TRBJ2-1; TRBD1 is a possible D gene (5 bases). Germline V lookup: CDR1 DFQATT, CDR2 SNEGSKA (reference sequence). The CDR3 totals 12 residues. V lost 3 bases and J 5 bases, leaving 8 bases between the germline ends. CDR3 in amino acids: CSASPDNNEQFF. The CDR3 nucleotides are TGCAGTGCTAGTCCGGACAACAATGAGCAGTTCTTC.

Turning to this clone: This same CDR3 is encoded by further DNA sequences in the sample. The chain is built from TRBV13 and TRBJ2-7; TRBD1 matches 8 bases. V trimming: 4 bases; J trimming: 4 bases; junction bases outside the gene matches: 9. The germline CDR1 and CDR2 sequences are PRHDT and FYEKMQ (reference sequence). CDR3 length: 15 residues. CDR3 amino acids: CASSSGTGTSYEQYF. CDR3 sequence (DNA): TGTGCCAGCAGCTCCGGGACAGGAACGTCTTACGAGCAGTACTTC. Together with reference TRBV13 and TRBJ2-7, the CDR3 gives the full variable domain: AAGVIQSPRHLIKEKRETATLKCYPIPRHDTVYWYQQGPGQDPQFLISFYEKMQSDKGSIPDRFSAQQFSDYHSELNMSSLELGDSALYFCASSSGTGTSYEQYFGPGTRLTVT.

This rearrangement joins TRBV4-1 to TRBJ2-7; the D gene is possibly TRBD1 (6 bases). V lost 3 bases, J lost 0 bases, and 9 bases lay in between. The length of the CDR3 is 14 residues. The germline V gene has CDR1 MGHRA and CDR2 YSYEKL. CDR3: CASSHRDTSYEQYF. CDR3 coding DNA: TGCGCCAGCAGCCACCGGGACACCTCCTACGAGCAGTACTTC.

The V call is TRBV27, the J call TRBJ1-5; a possible D gene is TRBD1 (6 bases). This CDR3 has 16 amino acids. Per germline, CDR1 MNHEY and CDR2 SMNVEV (reference sequence). Trimming removed 7 bases from V and 0 bases from J, with 16 bases in between. The CDR3 DNA is TGTGCCAGCAAGGGCAGGGGCCTATATAGCAATCAGCCCCAGCATTTT. Protein product: CASKGRGLYSNQPQHF.

The chain carries TRBV2 and TRBJ2-3; 13 nucleotides agree with TRBD2. Germline-derived CDR1 and CDR2 are SNHLY and FYNNEI. The CDR3 runs to 16 residues. V shed 5 bases and J 6 bases; nucleotides not matched to a gene: 8. The CDR3 DNA follows: TGTGCCAGCAGTAGTACTAGCGGGGGGGCGTATGATACGCAGTATTTT. This codes for CASSSTSGGAYDTQYF.

As for this clone: The sample carries other DNA sequences with the same CDR3. The gene calls are TRBV18 and TRBJ1-5; 8 bases are shared with TRBD1. Trimming took 3 bases from V and 2 from J; bases not matched to a gene: 0. Germline loops: CDR1 KGHSH, CDR2 LQKENI. This CDR3 spans 14 amino acids. The DNA for the CDR3 is TGTGCCAGCTCACCGGGACAGGGCAATCAGCCCCAGCATTTT. This codes for CASSPGQGNQPQHF.

V usage is TRBV5-1 and J usage is TRBJ2-1; 10 bases fit TRBD2. The V and J ends lost 3 bases and 5 bases, in that order; junction bases with no gene match: 5. Germline lookup yields CDR1 SGHRS and CDR2 YFSETQ. This CDR3 is built from 15 residues. CDR3 protein: CASSSLAGAHNEQFF. Here the CDR3 DNA reads TGCGCCAGCAGCTCCCTAGCGGGGGCGCACAATGAGCAGTTCTTC.

This chain joins TRBV13 and TRBJ2-7; 9 nucleotides align to TRBD1. V was pared by 5 bases and J by 1 base, with 6 bases of the junction left unmatched. CDR3 length: 15 amino acids. Germline CDR1 reads PRHDT; CDR2 reads FYEKMQ (reference sequence). The CDR3 protein is CASSQGTGRSYEQYF. CDR3 bases: TGTGCCAGCAGCCAAGGGACAGGGAGATCCTACGAGCAGTACTTC. Full variable domain (missing parts from reference TRBV13 and TRBJ2-7): AAGVIQSPRHLIKEKRETATLKCYPIPRHDTVYWYQQGPGQDPQFLISFYEKMQSDKGSIPDRFSAQQFSDYHSELNMSSLELGDSALYFCASSQGTGRSYEQYFGPGTRLTVT.

The chain recombines TRBV19 with TRBJ1-5, with D perhaps TRBD1 (6 bases). V gave up 2 bases and J gave up 2 bases, with 10 bases separating them. The CDR3 runs 15 residues. Per the germline V gene, CDR1 is LNHDA and CDR2 is SQIVND (reference sequence). The CDR3 region is CASSILRGGNQPQHF. The CDR3 nucleotides are TGTGCCAGTAGTATACTCAGGGGAGGCAATCAGCCCCAGCATTTT.

The chain recombines TRBV2 with TRBJ1-4; 8 nucleotides line up with TRBD1. The ends lost 5 bases at V and 8 bases at J; junction bases unmatched: 13. The CDR3 is 16 residues long. Germline CDR1 is SNHLY and CDR2 is FYNNEI. The CDR3 DNA follows: TGTGCCAGCAGTTCCCGACAGGGGCAGGCTCGAGAAAAACTGTTTTTT. Amino acids: CASSSRQGQAREKLFF.

The chain carries TRBV6-5 and TRBJ2-3; TRBD2 is a possible D gene (6 bases). The V gene lost 6 bases and the J gene lost 0 bases, with 13 bases spanning the gap. Germline CDR1 reads MNHEY; CDR2 reads SVGAGI. This CDR3 region has 15 residues. The CDR3 nucleotides read TGTGCCAGCAGCACCCCCCGGGGGAGCACAGATACGCAGTATTTT. This translates into CASSTPRGSTDTQYF.

The J gene is TRBJ2-7, the V gene TRBV25-1; D is ambiguous. There are 11 residues in the CDR3. The V gene's germline CDR1 is MGHDK and CDR2 SYGVNS. V lost 6 bases and J 4 bases, leaving 7 bases between the germline ends. CDR3: CASRGRYEQYF. The CDR3 DNA sequence: TGTGCCAGCAGAGGCAGGTACGAGCAGTACTTC.